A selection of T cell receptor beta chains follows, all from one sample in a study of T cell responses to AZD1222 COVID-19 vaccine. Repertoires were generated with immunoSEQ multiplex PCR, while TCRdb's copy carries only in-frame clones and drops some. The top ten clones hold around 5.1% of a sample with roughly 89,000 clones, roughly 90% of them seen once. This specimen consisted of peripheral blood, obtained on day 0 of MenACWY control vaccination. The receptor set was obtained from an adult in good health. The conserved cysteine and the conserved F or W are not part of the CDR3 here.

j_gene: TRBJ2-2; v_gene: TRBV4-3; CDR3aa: ASSPHRRGWSVGELF
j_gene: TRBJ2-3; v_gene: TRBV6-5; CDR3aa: ASRYAQGSTDTQY
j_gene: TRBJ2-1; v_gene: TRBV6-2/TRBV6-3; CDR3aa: ASSYLAMGEQF
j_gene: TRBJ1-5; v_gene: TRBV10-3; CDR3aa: AISDQGRFSNQPQH
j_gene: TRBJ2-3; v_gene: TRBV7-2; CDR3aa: ASSLGPANTQY
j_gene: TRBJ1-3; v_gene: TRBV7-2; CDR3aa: ASSLESGSGNTIY
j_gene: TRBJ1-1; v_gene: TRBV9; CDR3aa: ASSVGARGRVNTEAF
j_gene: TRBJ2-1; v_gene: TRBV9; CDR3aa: ASSVVSRNEQF
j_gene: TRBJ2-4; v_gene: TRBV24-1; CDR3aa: ATSDLGPPDIQY
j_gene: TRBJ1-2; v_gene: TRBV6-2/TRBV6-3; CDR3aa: ASSYQALYGYT
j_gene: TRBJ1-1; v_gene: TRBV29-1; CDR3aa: SVGGQLTEAF
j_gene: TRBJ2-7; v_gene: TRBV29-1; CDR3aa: SAQSGDRYEQY
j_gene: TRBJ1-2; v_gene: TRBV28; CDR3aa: ASSPNESGYT
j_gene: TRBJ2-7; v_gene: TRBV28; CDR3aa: ASSLAWQDEQY
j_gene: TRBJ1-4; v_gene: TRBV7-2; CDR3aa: ASSLGFLANEKLF
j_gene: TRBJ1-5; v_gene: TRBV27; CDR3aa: ASSFQGGNQPQH
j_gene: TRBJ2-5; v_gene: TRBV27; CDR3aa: ASSLKPRMTETQY
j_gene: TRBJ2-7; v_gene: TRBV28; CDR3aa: ASTGLAGGPYEQY
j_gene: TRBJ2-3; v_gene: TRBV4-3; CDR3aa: ASSLYLLGATGTDTQY
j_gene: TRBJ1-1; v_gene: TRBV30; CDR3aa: AWSVESEAF
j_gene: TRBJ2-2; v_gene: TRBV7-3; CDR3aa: ASSLTGANTGELF
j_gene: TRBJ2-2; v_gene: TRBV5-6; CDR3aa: ASSIGLPTGELF
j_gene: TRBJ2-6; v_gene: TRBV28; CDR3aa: ASSSGANVLT
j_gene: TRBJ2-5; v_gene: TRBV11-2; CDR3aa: ASSLHVTSGPETQY
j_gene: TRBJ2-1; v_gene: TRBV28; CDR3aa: ASWTSGSKYNEQF
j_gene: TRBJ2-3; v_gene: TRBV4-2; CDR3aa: ASSQSVGQSTDTQY
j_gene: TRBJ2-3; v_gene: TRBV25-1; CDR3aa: ATEARTDTQY
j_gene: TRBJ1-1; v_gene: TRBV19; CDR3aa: ASTPGGKNEAF
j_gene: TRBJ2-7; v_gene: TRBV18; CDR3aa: ASSLGRIMNYEQY
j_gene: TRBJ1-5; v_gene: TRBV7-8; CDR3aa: ASSLGPRGVLSQPQH
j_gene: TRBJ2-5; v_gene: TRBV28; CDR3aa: ASSYMDLETQY
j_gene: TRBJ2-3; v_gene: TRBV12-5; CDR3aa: ASGLGALSTDTQY
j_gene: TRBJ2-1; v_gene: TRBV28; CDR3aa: ASSSPTGRGAYNEQF
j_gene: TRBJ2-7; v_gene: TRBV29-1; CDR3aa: SVYGRTGYSYEQY
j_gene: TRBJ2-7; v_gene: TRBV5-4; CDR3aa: ASSLGNWDEQY
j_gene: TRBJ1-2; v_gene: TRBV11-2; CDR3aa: ASSPDSNYGYT
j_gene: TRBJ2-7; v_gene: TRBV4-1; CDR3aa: ASSQAQTGGYEQY
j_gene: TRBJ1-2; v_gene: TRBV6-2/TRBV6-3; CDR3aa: ASSPWTESNYGYT
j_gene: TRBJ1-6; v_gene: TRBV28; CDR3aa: ASSLQGYNNSPLH
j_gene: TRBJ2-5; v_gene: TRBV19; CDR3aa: ASSRTSGSLETQY
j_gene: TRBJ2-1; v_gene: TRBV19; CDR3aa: ASSIERQAEQF
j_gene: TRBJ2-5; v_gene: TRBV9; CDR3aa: ASSVRVQETQY
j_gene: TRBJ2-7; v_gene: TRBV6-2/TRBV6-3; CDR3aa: ASSYSPTTPTYEQY
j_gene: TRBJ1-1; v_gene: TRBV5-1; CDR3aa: ASSLNTLNTEAF
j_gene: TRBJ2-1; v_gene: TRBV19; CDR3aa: ATKALAGGYNEQF
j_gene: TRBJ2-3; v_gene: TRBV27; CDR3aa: ASSSLNTQY
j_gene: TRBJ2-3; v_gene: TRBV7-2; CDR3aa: ASSLKVEDTQY
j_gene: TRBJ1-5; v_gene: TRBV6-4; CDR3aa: ASSPSEDQPQH